Many counts were recorded for the clone carrying this T cell receptor beta chain. Germline V CDR1 and CDR2: SEHNR, FQNEAQ (reference sequence). There are 12 residues in the CDR3. The ends lost 5 bases at V and 5 bases at J; junction bases unmatched: 2. The record originates from a study of T cells in Graves' hyperthyroidism and ophthalmopathy. Authors of the study amplified TCR beta CDR3 regions from RNA transcripts. HTBI primers were used for first-round RT-PCR of the TCR CDR3. TCRdb independently ran MiXCR on the multiplex PCR reads; one entry per CDR3 protein. The table includes around 350,000 distinct CDR3 sequences, roughly 25% detected once. It was considered stable Graves' hyperthyroidism when ophthalmopathy did not progress within 18 months.

The sequenced material came from blood. V gene TRBV7-9 combines with J gene TRBJ2-7; TRBD2 matches 8 bases. This TCR derives from a man aged 50-59 years with Graves' hyperthyroidism. Here the CDR3 DNA reads TGTGCCAGCAGCACCGGGGGGGACGAGCAGTACTTC. It yields the protein CASSTGGDEQYF.